The 10 T cell receptor beta chains below all came from one sample that was sequenced in a study of cytomegalovirus exposure and HLA in healthy donors. PCR employed 60 Vbeta and 13 Jbeta primers. Measured with immunoSEQ multiplex PCR; TCRdb has only the in-frame clones, and not every one. The sample has about 150,000 clones, less than 10% seen once. Sequencing input: PBMCs. These receptors originate from a male donor in good health and CMV-seronegative.

This chain connects TRBV28 to TRBJ2-5, with D maybe TRBD2 (6 bases). V lost 1 base, J lost 5 bases, and 11 bases lay in between. Germline V gives CDR1 MDHEN, CDR2 SYDVKM. The CDR3 sequence is 14 residues long. In DNA form, the CDR3 reads TGTGCCAGCAGTTTATTTACTAGCCTTGAGACCCAGTACTTC. As protein: CASSLFTSLETQYF.

The V gene is TRBV7-2, the J gene TRBJ2-2, with 7 positions matching TRBD1. Germline V gene sequence: CDR1 SGHTA, CDR2 FQGNSA. J lost 5 bases, V lost 5 bases, and 8 bases had no gene match. The CDR3 extends over 15 amino acids. This chain's CDR3 is CASSNRQGGTGELFF. DNA of the CDR3: TGTGCCAGCAGCAACAGACAGGGCGGGACCGGGGAGCTGTTTTTT.

This chain joins TRBV18 and TRBJ2-5, with D possibly matching TRBD1 (5 bases). Germline values: CDR1 KGHSH, CDR2 LQKENI. This CDR3 has 15 amino acids. Trimming left V 5 bases short and J 0 bases short, with 13 bases between. This CDR3 is CASSFNAGYQETQYF. As DNA, the CDR3 is TGTGCCAGCTCATTTAATGCAGGGTACCAAGAGACCCAGTACTTC. The full variable domain, in which reference TRBV18 and TRBJ2-5 provide the parts outside the CDR3, is NAGVMQNPRHLVRRRGQEARLRCSPMKGHSHVYWYRQLPEEGLKFMVYLQKENIIDESGMPKERFSAEFPKEGPSILRIQQVVRGDSAAYFCASSFNAGYQETQYFGPGTRLLVL.

This clone was seen a handful of times. The rearrangement joins TRBV30 to TRBJ2-7, with a weak D call TRBD1 (6 bases). CDR3 size: 13 residues. CDR1 is GTSNPN and CDR2 is SVGIG in the germline V gene (reference sequence). Trimming took off 2 bases at V and 3 bases at J, with 11 bases between the two ends. The CDR3 coding sequence is TGTGCCTGGAGTCTGACAGGAGGCTACGAGCAGTACTTC. It is translated as CAWSLTGGYEQYF.

The chain has TRBV5-1 and TRBJ2-7, with TRBD1 matching over 9 bases. With V trimmed by 6 bases and J by 0 bases, 7 bases remained unmatched. The germline V gene has CDR1 SGHRS and CDR2 YFSETQ. This CDR3 has 15 residues. The CDR3 DNA reads TGCGCCAGCATGGGCGGGACAGGGCTCTCCTACGAGCAGTACTTC. Translating gives CASMGGTGLSYEQYF.

J is TRBJ2-1 and V is TRBV4-3; 8 nucleotides match TRBD2. Germline V CDR1 and CDR2: LGHNA, YSLEER. This CDR3 has 15 amino acids. Trimming at V came to 0 bases and at J to 7 bases, leaving 5 bases not matched to a gene. The CDR3 nucleotides read TGCGCCAGCAGCCAAGAGAGTCCTAGCGGGAATGAGCAGTTCTTC. Residues: CASSQESPSGNEQFF.

This clone came up a few times. The chain carries TRBV27 and TRBJ2-7, with 10 bases matching TRBD1. The J segment lost 4 bases and the V segment lost 5 bases, leaving 14 bases of the junction unmatched. Per the germline V gene, CDR1 is MNHEY and CDR2 is SMNVEV (reference sequence). This CDR3 is built from 17 residues. This CDR3 reads CASSPHRTGGVLYEQYF. Here the CDR3 DNA reads TGTGCCAGCAGTCCCCATCGGACAGGGGGTGTTTTATACGAGCAGTACTTC.

The rearrangement joins TRBV27 to TRBJ2-7, with a possible D match to TRBD2 (5 bases). From germline, CDR1 is MNHEY and CDR2 SMNVEV (reference sequence). V gave up 4 bases and J gave up 3 bases, with 16 bases separating them. The CDR3 consists of 15 residues. The CDR3: CASSSSPGFIYEQYF. The CDR3 DNA reads TGTGCCAGCAGTTCCTCTCCGGGATTCATCTACGAGCAGTACTTC.

This clone has more than one count but fewer than ten. V gene TRBV29-1 combines with J gene TRBJ1-1; TRBD1 is a possible D gene (5 bases). This CDR3 spans 15 amino acids. Germline CDR1 reads SQVTM; CDR2 reads ANQGSEA. V lost 6 bases and J 0 bases, leaving 17 bases between the germline ends. The CDR3 DNA reads as TGCAGCGTCCTGACAGTACCGATCATGAACACTGAAGCTTTCTTT. Amino acids: CSVLTVPIMNTEAFF.

The chain employs TRBV5-4 and TRBJ2-1; 10 bases are a match to TRBD1. The CDR3 is 13 residues long. The germline V gene has CDR1 SGHNT and CDR2 YYREEE (reference sequence). V lost 5 bases to trimming and J lost 6 bases; unmatched junction nucleotides: 2. Here the CDR3 DNA reads TGTGCCAGCAGAGACAGGGGGCTCAATGAGCAGTTCTTC. Amino acids: CASRDRGLNEQFF.